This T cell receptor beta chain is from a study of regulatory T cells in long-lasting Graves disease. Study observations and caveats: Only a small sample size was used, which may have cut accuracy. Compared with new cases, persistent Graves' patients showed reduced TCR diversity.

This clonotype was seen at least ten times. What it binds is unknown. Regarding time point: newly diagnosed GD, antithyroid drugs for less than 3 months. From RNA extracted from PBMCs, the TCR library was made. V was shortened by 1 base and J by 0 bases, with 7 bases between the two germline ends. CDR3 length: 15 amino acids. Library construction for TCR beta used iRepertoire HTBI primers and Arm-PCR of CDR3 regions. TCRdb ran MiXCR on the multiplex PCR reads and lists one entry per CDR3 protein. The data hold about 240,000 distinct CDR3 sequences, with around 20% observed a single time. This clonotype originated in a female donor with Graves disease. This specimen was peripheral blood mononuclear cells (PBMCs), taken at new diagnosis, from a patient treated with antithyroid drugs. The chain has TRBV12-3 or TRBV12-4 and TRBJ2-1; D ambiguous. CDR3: CASSLGTLSYNEQFF. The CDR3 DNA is TGTGCCAGCAGTTTAGGGACCCTCTCCTACAATGAGCAGTTCTTC.